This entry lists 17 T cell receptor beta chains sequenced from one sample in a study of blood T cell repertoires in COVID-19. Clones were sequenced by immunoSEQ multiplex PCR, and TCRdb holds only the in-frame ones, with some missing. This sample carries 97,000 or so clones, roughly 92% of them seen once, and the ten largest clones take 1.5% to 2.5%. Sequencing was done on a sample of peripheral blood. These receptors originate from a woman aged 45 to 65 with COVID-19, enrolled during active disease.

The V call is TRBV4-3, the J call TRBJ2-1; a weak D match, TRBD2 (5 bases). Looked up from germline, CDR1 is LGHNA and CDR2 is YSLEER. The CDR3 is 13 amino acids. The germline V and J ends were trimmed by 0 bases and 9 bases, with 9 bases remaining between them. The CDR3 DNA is TGCGCCAGCAGCCAAGATGGGGAGTTTGAGCAGTTCTTC. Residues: CASSQDGEFEQFF.

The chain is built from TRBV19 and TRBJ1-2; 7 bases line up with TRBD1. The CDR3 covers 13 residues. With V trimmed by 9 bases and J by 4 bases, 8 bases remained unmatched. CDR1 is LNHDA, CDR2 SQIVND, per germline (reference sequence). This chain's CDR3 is CASNPGTAYGYTF. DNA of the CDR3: TGTGCCAGCAACCCTGGGACAGCCTATGGCTACACCTTC.

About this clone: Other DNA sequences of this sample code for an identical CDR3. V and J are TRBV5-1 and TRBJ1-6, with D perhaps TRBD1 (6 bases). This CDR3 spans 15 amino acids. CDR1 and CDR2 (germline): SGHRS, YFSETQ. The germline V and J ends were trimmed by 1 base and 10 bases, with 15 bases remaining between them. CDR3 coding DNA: TGCGCCAGCAGCTTGAGCACAGGGCGTGAATCACCCCTCCACTTT. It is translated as CASSLSTGRESPLHF.

The CDR3 bases are TGTGCCAGCAGCGTCGACGGGACAGGGGGCTCTTTGGATGGCTACACCTTC. It yields the protein CASSVDGTGGSLDGYTF. The chain couples TRBV9 to TRBJ1-2; the match to TRBD1 covers 12 bases. The V gene's germline CDR1 is SGDLS and CDR2 YYNGEE. V gave up 2 bases and J gave up 6 bases; unmatched junction bases: 11. The CDR3 runs 17 residues. Together with reference TRBV9 and TRBJ1-2, the CDR3 gives the full variable domain: DSGVTQTPKHLITATGQRVTLRCSPRSGDLSVYWYQQSLDQGLQFLIQYYNGEERAKGNILERFSAQQFPDLHSELNLSSLELGDSALYFCASSVDGTGGSLDGYTFGSGTRLTVV.

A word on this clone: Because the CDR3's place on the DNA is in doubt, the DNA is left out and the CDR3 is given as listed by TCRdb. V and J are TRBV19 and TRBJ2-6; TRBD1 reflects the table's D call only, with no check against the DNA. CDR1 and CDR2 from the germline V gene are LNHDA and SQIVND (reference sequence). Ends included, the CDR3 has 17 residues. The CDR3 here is CASTSGQGFSGANVLTF.

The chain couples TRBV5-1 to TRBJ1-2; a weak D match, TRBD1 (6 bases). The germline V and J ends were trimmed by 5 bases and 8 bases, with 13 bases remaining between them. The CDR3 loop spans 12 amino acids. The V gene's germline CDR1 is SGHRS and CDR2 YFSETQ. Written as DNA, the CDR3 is TGCGCCAGCAGAGCCCAAGGGGGAGGCTACACCTTC. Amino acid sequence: CASRAQGGGYTF.

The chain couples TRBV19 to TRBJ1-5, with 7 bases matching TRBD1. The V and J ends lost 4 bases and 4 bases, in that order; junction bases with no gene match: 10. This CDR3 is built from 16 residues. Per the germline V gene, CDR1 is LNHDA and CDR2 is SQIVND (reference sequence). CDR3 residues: CASSNQGVPLNQPQHF. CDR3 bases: TGTGCCAGTAGTAATCAGGGGGTCCCTTTAAATCAGCCCCAGCATTTT.

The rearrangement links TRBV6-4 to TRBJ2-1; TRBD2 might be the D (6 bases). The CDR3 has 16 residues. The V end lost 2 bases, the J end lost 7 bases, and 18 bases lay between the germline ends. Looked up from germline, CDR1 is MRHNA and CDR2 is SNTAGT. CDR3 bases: TGTGCCAGCAGTGACGTTGGGGGGAGAGGTGGGAATGAGCAGTTCTTC. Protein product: CASSDVGGRGGNEQFF.

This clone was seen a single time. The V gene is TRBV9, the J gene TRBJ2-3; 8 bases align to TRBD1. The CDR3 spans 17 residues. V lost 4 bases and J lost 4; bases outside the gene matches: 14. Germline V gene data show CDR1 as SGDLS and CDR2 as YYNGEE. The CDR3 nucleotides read TGTGCCAGCAGCTCACTCGCACAGGGGGTGGCCCCAGATACGCAGTATTTT. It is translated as CASSSLAQGVAPDTQYF. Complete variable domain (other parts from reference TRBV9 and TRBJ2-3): DSGVTQTPKHLITATGQRVTLRCSPRSGDLSVYWYQQSLDQGLQFLIQYYNGEERAKGNILERFSAQQFPDLHSELNLSSLELGDSALYFCASSSLAQGVAPDTQYFGPGTRLTVL.

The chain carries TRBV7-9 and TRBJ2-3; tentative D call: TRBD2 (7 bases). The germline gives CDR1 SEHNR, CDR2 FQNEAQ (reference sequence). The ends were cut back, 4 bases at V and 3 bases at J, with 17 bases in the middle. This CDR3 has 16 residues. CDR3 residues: CASSSPGAGRTDTQYF. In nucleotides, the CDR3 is TGTGCCAGCAGCTCCCCGGGGGCCGGGAGGACAGATACGCAGTATTTT.

The CDR3 is CASSSRGLAGSSSYEQYF. The CDR3 bases are TGTGCCAGCAGCTCTAGGGGACTAGCGGGGTCTAGCTCCTACGAGCAGTACTTC. J is TRBJ2-7 and V is TRBV5-4; TRBD2 matches at 13 bases. The CDR3 has 18 amino acids. V lost 3 bases to trimming and J lost 0 bases; unmatched junction nucleotides: 9. Germline V CDR1 and CDR2: SGHNT, YYREEE (reference sequence).

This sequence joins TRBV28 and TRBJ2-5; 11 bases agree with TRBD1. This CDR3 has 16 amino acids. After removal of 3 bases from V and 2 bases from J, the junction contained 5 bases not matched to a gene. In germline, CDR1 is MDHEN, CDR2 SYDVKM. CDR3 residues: CASSFVGTGGQETQYF. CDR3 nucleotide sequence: TGTGCCAGCAGTTTCGTAGGGACAGGGGGTCAAGAGACCCAGTACTTC. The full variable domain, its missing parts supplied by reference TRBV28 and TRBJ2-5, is DVKVTQSSRYLVKRTGEKVFLECVQDMDHENMFWYRQDPGLGLRLIYFSYDVKMKEKGDIPEGYSVSREKKERFSLILESASTNQTSMYLCASSFVGTGGQETQYFGPGTRLLVL.

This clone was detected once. The CDR3 bases are TGTGCCCTTGGAGGAGGACAGGGGGCCGGGACCGGGGAGCTGTTTTTT. This sequence encodes CALGGGQGAGTGELFF. The chain has TRBV19 and TRBJ2-2, with 11 bases matching TRBD1. The CDR3 is 16 residues long. J gave up 5 bases and V 11 bases, and 13 bases lay outside the gene matches. The germline V gene encodes CDR1 LNHDA and CDR2 SQIVND (reference sequence).

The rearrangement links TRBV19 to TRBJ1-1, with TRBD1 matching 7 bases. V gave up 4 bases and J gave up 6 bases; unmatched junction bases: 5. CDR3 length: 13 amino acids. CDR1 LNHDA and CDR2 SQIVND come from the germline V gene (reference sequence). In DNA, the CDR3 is TGTGCCAGTAGTAAGACAGGGTGGCCTGAAGCTTTCTTT. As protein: CASSKTGWPEAFF.

The DNA of the CDR3 is TGTGCCAGCAGTTACTCGATCGGCAGGGGGGCTCAGCCCCAGCATTTT. Translating it yields CASSYSIGRGAQPQHF. V usage is TRBV6-7 and J usage is TRBJ1-5; 7 bases align to TRBD1. TRBV6-7 is known as an ORF, though its function is uncertain. With V trimmed by 0 bases and J by 6 bases, 8 bases remained unmatched. This CDR3 has 16 residues.

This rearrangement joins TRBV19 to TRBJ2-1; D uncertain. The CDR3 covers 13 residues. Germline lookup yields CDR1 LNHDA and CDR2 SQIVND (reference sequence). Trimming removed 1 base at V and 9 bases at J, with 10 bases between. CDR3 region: CASSIGRNGEQFF. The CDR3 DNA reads TGTGCCAGTAGTATAGGCCGTAACGGTGAGCAGTTCTTC.

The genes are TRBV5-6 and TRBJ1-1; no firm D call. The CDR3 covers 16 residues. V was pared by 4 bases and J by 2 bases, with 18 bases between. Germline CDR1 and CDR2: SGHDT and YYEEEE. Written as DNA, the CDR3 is TGTGCCAGCAGCCGAGTTGATCGACGGGGAAACACTGAAGCTTTCTTT. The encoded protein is CASSRVDRRGNTEAFF.